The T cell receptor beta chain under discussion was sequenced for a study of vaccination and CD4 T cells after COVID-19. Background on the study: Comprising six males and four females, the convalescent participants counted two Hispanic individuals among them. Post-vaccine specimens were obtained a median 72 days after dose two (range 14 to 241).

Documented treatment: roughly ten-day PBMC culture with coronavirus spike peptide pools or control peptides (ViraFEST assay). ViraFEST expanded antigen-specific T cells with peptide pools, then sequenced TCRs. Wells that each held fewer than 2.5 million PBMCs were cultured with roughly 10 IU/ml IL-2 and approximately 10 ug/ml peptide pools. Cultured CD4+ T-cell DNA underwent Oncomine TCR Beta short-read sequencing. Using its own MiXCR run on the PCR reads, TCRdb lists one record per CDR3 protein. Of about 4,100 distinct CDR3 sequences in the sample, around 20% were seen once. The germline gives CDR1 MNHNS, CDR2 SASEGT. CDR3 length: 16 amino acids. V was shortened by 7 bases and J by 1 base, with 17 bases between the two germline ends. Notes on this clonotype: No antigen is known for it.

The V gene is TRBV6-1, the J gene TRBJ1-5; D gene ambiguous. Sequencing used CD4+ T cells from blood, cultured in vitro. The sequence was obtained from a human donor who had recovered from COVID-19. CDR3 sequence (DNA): TGTGCCAGCACTGCGACGGTAAACTGGAGCAATCAGCCCCAGCATTTT. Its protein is CASTATVNWSNQPQHF.